Detailed here is one T cell receptor (beta chain). The data stem from a study of cytomegalovirus exposure and HLA in healthy donors. CDR1 is SGDLS and CDR2 is YYNGEE in the germline V gene. V lost 0 bases, J lost 3 bases, and 11 bases lay in between. The CDR3 contains 15 residues. Though probably carrying unrecorded immune exposures, donors were nominally healthy at sampling. Researchers ran the PCR with 60 Vbeta and 13 Jbeta primers. Clones were read by immunoSEQ multiplex PCR, and TCRdb kept only the in-frame ones, dropping some. This sample's clone table lists around 200,000 clones. Sequenced input: PBMCs. The clonotype comes from a woman aged 30 to 39 in good health and CMV-seropositive. The gene calls are TRBV9 and TRBJ2-3; possibly TRBD1 for D (6 bases). In DNA form, the CDR3 reads TGTGCCAGCAGCGTAGATCACAGGGAAACAGATACGCAGTATTTT. It codes for CASSVDHRETDTQYF.